This TCR beta chain was found in a study of molecular identifiers for immune sequencing clone quantification. Trimming removed 5 bases from V and 4 bases from J, with 8 bases in between. This CDR3 is built from 13 residues. Germline lookup yields CDR1 SEHNR and CDR2 FQNEAQ (reference sequence). One entry per CDR3 protein, called by TCRdb with MiXCR from the PCR reads. The table shows 62,000 or so distinct CDR3 sequences, with around 18% occurring only once. This clonotype was seen many times. J is TRBJ2-2 and V is TRBV7-9, with D unclear. The receptor was derived from a human donor in good health. Some libraries in this study had Jurkat cell RNA spiked in. The specimen sequenced was naive CD8+ T cells from blood, with Jurkat cell RNA spiked in. Subset in this sample: FACS-sorted CD8+CD4-CCR7+CD45RA+ naive T cells. CDR3 DNA: TGTGCCAGCAGCCTGTATTCCACCGGGGAGCTGTTTTTT. Its translation: CASSLYSTGELFF.